This T cell receptor beta chain was documented in a study of neurological immune-mediated disorders. Unsorted libraries were prepared from 2 million PBMCs held at -80 C. The J segment lost 2 bases and the V segment lost 5 bases, leaving 8 bases of the junction unmatched. Germline V gene lookup returns CDR1 SEHNR and CDR2 FQNEAQ (reference sequence). The CDR3 length is 16 residues. This clonotype was picked up many times. As for the cDNA, it was generated by 5'RACE with 10-nucleotide random UMIs. TCRdb reanalysed the 5' RACE reads using MiXCR and keeps one entry per CDR3 protein. The sample shows roughly 60,000 distinct CDR3 sequences, roughly 3.5% of them seen only once.

This receptor was identified in a woman aged 50 to 65 with multiple sclerosis. The J gene is TRBJ1-5, the V gene TRBV7-9, with TRBD1 matching over 8 bases. The sample comprised PBMCs. The DNA for the CDR3 is TGTGCCAGCAGCCAAACAGGGGGAGTTGGCAATCAGCCCCAGCATTTT. Amino acid sequence: CASSQTGGVGNQPQHF.